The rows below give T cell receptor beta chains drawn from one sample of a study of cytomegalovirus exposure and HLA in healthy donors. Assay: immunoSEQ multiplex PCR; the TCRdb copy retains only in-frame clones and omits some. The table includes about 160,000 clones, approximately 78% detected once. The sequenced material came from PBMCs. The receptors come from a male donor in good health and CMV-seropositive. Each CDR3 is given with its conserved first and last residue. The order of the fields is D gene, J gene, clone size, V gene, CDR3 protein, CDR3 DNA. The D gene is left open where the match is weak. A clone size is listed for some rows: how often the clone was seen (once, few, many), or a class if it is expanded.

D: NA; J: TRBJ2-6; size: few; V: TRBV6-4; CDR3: CASSDSSSSGANVLTF; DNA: TGTGCCAGCAGTGACTCGTCCTCCTCTGGGGCCAACGTCCTGACTTTC
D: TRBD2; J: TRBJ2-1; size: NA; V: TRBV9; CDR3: CASSVSSGNYNEQFF; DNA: TGTGCCAGCAGCGTATCGAGCGGGAACTACAATGAGCAGTTCTTC
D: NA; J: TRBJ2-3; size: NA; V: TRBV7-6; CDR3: CASSLVFSDTQYF; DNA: TGTGCCAGCAGCTTAGTCTTTTCAGATACGCAGTATTTT
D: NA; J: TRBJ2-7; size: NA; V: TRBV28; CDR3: CASSAFSSEQYF; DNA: TGTGCCAGCAGTGCCTTCTCTAGTGAGCAGTACTTC
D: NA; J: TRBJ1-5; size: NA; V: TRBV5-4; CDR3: CASSLEGAPNQPQHF; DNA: TGTGCCAGCAGCTTGGAAGGGGCCCCCAATCAGCCCCAGCATTTT